The TCR beta chain described here comes from a study of blood T cell repertoires in COVID-19. The wider study: Samples taken during acute and convalescent COVID-19 were collected in the United States, Italy and Spain.

The germline V gene encodes CDR1 MNHEY and CDR2 SVGAGI. This CDR3 has 14 residues. Trimming left V 2 bases short and J 2 bases short, with 9 bases between. Produced via immunoSEQ multiplex PCR; TCRdb's table is partial and in-frame only. Here the sample spans approximately 51,000 clones, about 90% being singletons. Material for sequencing was peripheral blood. This receptor was identified in a man between 65 and 85 years old with active COVID-19. V and J are TRBV6-5 and TRBJ1-2; D unresolved. The CDR3 loop is CASSYNPENYGYTF. In DNA form, the CDR3 reads TGTGCCAGCAGTTACAATCCGGAGAACTATGGCTACACCTTC.